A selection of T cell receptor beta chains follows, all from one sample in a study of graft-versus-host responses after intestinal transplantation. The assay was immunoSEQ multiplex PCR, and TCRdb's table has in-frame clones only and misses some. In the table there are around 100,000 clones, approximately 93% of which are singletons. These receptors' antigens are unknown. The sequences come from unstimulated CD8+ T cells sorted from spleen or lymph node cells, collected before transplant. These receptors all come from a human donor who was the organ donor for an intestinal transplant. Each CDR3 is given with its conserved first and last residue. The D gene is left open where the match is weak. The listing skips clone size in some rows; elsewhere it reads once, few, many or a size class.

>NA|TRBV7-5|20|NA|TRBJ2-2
CARRYGGGRPPVLDTGELFF
TGTGCCAGAAGGTACGGGGGCGGGAGGCCCCCAGTTCTAGACACCGGGGAGCTGTTTTTT
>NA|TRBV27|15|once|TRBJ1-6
CASSLGGAGRSPLHF
TGTGCCAGCAGTTTAGGCGGAGCAGGGAGGTCACCCCTCCACTTT
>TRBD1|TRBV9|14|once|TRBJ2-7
CASSVGTGAPEQYF
TGTGCCAGCAGCGTGGGGACAGGGGCGCCTGAGCAGTACTTC
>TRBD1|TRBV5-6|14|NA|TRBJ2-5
CASSLATGGETQYF
TGTGCCAGCAGCTTGGCCACAGGGGGAGAGACCCAGTACTTC
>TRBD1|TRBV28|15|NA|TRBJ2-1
CASRTRDRTHNEQFF
TGTGCCAGCAGAACCCGGGACAGGACCCACAATGAGCAGTTCTTC
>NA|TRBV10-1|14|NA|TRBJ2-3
CASSGEWGTDTQYF
TGCGCCAGCAGCGGAGAATGGGGCACAGATACGCAGTATTTT
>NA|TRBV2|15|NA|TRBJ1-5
CASSVYSGSNQPQHF
TGTGCCAGCAGTGTTTATTCCGGTAGCAATCAGCCCCAGCATTTT
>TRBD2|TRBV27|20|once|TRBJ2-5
CASSPEGGLALRPYQETQYF
TGTGCCAGCAGCCCAGAGGGGGGACTAGCGTTACGTCCGTACCAAGAGACCCAGTACTTC
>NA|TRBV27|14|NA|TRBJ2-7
CASSFSAGPYEQYF
TGTGCCAGCAGTTTTTCCGCGGGACCCTACGAGCAGTACTTC
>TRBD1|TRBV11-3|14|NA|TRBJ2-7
CASSLGQGVDEQYF
TGTGCCAGCAGCTTAGGACAGGGGGTCGACGAGCAGTACTTC
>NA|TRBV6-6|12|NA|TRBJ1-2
CASIGQTYGYTF
TGTGCCAGCATAGGCCAGACCTATGGCTACACCTTC
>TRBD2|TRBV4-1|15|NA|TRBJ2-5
CASSRVLAGQETQYF
TGCGCCAGCAGCCGGGTACTAGCGGGCCAAGAGACCCAGTACTTC